The clone carrying this T cell receptor (beta chain) has more than one count but fewer than ten. TCRdb independently ran MiXCR on the 5' RACE reads; one entry per CDR3 protein. The repertoire consists of under 500,000 distinct CDR3 sequences, with roughly a sixth occurring once and the leading ten covering about a sixth. The data originate from a study of T cells after yellow fever vaccination. Trimming took off 8 bases at V and 0 bases at J, with 11 bases between the two ends. The CDR3 is 14 amino acids. CDR1 and CDR2 from the germline V gene are ENHRY and SYGVKD. Sequencing used PBMCs, obtained before the yellow fever booster vaccination. The clonotype comes from a man aged 18-30 years who received the YFV17D yellow fever vaccine. The chain links TRBV10-3 to TRBJ1-3; D is unclear. The CDR3 coding sequence is TGTGCCATCTACGACGGCTACTCTGGAAACACCATATATTTT. It encodes CAIYDGYSGNTIYF.